A selection of T cell receptor beta chains follows, all from one sample in a study of T cells in Graves' hyperthyroidism and ophthalmopathy. TCRdb used MiXCR to reprocess the multiplex PCR reads, holding one entry per CDR3 protein. The repertoire holds roughly 380,000 distinct CDR3 sequences, with 19% as singletons. The specimen was blood. The receptors were sampled from a woman aged 18 to 35 with Graves' hyperthyroidism. Each CDR3 is given without its conserved first and last residue.

v_call	cdr3_length	cdr3_aa
TRBV6-1	13	ASSVTQGPYYEQY
TRBV29-1	11	SVAEASNQPQH
TRBV18	14	ASSPPGQGLSWPQH
TRBV28	10	ASSWEGYEQY
TRBV30	10	AWDRGNQPQH
TRBV10-3	15	AIRGKKAGAITGELF
TRBV28	11	ASSSLYPYGYT
TRBV11-2	15	ASSLFPGRPNISPLH
TRBV6-5	14	ASSYDARGPLYEQY
TRBV4-1	13	ASSQGTGMRTEAF
TRBV20-1	15	SARDPQGVSMNTEAF